The next 22 T cell receptor beta chains were all read from a single sample in a study of blood T cell repertoires in COVID-19. TCRdb's table, derived via immunoSEQ multiplex PCR, lists solely in-frame clones and lacks some. The sample records a few hundred thousand clones, around 83% being singletons. Sequencing was carried out using peripheral blood. The receptor set was obtained from a woman aged 35 to 49 who had recovered from COVID-19.

The table lists this clone with many counts. The chain carries TRBV12-5 and TRBJ2-2; TRBD1 aligns across 10 bases. Trimming cost V 1 base and J 3 bases; bases outside gene matches: 2. This CDR3 is built from 16 residues. The germline CDR1 and CDR2 sequences are LGHNT and FRNRAP. CDR3 in DNA: TGTGCTAGTGGTTTGGAAGGACAGGGGGACACCGGGGAGCTGTTTTTT. Encoded protein: CASGLEGQGDTGELFF.

The chain recombines TRBV11-2 with TRBJ2-3; 9 bases are shared with TRBD1. The germline V gene has CDR1 SGHAT and CDR2 FQNNGV. J gave up 5 bases and V 4 bases, and 1 base lay outside the gene matches. The CDR3 loop spans 13 amino acids. CDR3 bases: TGTGCCAGCAGCTCGACAGGGGGAGATACGCAGTATTTT. Translation: CASSSTGGDTQYF.

The rearrangement joins TRBV7-9 to TRBJ2-5, with 9 bases aligning to TRBD1. CDR1 is SEHNR, CDR2 FQNEAQ, per germline (reference sequence). The CDR3 consists of 15 residues. V lost 6 bases and J lost 4; bases outside the gene matches: 9. This CDR3 is CASRPSQGATETQYF. As DNA, the CDR3 is TGTGCCAGCAGACCGTCACAGGGGGCAACAGAGACCCAGTACTTC.

In this sample, this clone turned up a few times. This sequence joins TRBV12-3 or TRBV12-4 and TRBJ1-1, with D possibly matching TRBD1 (5 bases). V lost 2 bases and J lost 10, with 14 bases in between. CDR3 size: 13 residues. CDR3 sequence reads: CASSLPTGDTAFF. CDR3 DNA: TGTGCCAGCAGTTTACCGACGGGGGATACAGCTTTCTTT.

The rearrangement joins TRBV7-9 to TRBJ1-2; D is possibly TRBD1 (6 bases). V lost 5 bases and J 1 base, leaving 17 bases between the germline ends. The CDR3 extends over 16 amino acids. Germline values: CDR1 SEHNR, CDR2 FQNEAQ (reference sequence). CDR3 sequence: CASSLGAAVINYGYTF. CDR3 nucleotides: TGTGCCAGCAGCCTGGGGGCGGCCGTAATTAACTATGGCTACACCTTC.

There are a few counts of this clone. The CDR3 spells CATSRDIRGGLETQYF. As DNA, the CDR3 is TGTGCCACCAGCAGAGATATCCGAGGGGGTTTAGAGACCCAGTACTTC. V and J are TRBV15 and TRBJ2-5, with D possibly matching TRBD1 (6 bases). The CDR3 is made up of 16 amino acids. CDR1 and CDR2 from the germline V gene are LNHNV and YYDKDF (reference sequence). V was clipped by 0 bases and J by 4 bases, with 15 bases between them.

The chain uses TRBV11-3 and TRBJ2-3, with TRBD2 identical over 14 bases. The CDR3 covers 17 residues. The V segment lost 6 bases and the J segment 5 bases; nucleotides outside the gene matches: 10. CDR1 SGHNT and CDR2 YENEEA come from the germline V gene. The CDR3 here is CASSDNRLAGGQDTQYF. CDR3 sequence (DNA): TGTGCCAGCAGTGATAACAGACTAGCGGGGGGGCAAGATACGCAGTATTTT.

The chain recombines TRBV10-3 with TRBJ1-5, with D possibly TRBD1 on 5 matching bases. This CDR3 is built from 15 residues. V gave up 8 bases and J gave up 0 bases, with 14 bases separating them. Germline CDR1 is ENHRY and CDR2 is SYGVKD. The CDR3 sequence is CAIWSGTDSNQPQHF. Here the CDR3 DNA reads TGTGCCATCTGGAGCGGGACCGATAGCAATCAGCCCCAGCATTTT.

This clone has only one observation. V gene TRBV5-4 combines with J gene TRBJ1-2, with D possibly TRBD1 on 5 matching bases. This CDR3 region has 14 residues. V was shortened by 1 base and J by 7 bases, with 14 bases between the two germline ends. Germline V gene lookup returns CDR1 SGHNT and CDR2 YYREEE (reference sequence). In DNA, the CDR3 is TGTGCCAGCAGCTTGTTTCAGGGTTCATTTGGCTACACCTTC. Protein product: CASSLFQGSFGYTF.

The chain is built from TRBV23-1 and TRBJ2-3; weak D call: TRBD1 (6 bases). TRBV23-1 is marked as an open reading frame, function uncertain. V was pared by 0 bases and J by 4 bases, with 14 bases between. This CDR3 has 16 amino acids. CDR3 nucleotides: TGCGCCAGCAGTCAATCGTCAGGGGAGCCTCCAGATACGCAGTATTTT. This gives the protein CASSQSSGEPPDTQYF.

V gene TRBV5-8 combines with J gene TRBJ2-7; 8 nucleotides agree with TRBD1. Germline V gives CDR1 SGHTS, CDR2 YDEGEE. Unmatched junction bases numbered 2, after V lost 1 base and J lost 5 bases. The CDR3 contains 13 residues. DNA for the CDR3: TGTGCCAGCAGCTTGCAGGGGGCGGACGAGCAGTACTTC. Translation gives CASSLQGADEQYF.

The V and J genes are TRBV9 and TRBJ2-1; a possible D gene is TRBD2 (6 bases). The germline gives CDR1 SGDLS, CDR2 YYNGEE. The CDR3 extends over 13 amino acids. V was pared by 0 bases and J by 5 bases, with 6 bases between. The chain's CDR3 is CASSVGTNNEQFF. The DNA of the CDR3 is TGTGCCAGCAGCGTAGGGACTAACAATGAGCAGTTCTTC.

This chain joins TRBV4-3 and TRBJ2-2; 10 nucleotides align to TRBD1. V shed 8 bases, J shed 6 bases, and the junction held 6 bases outside the gene matches. Germline V CDR1 and CDR2: LGHNA, YSLEER. There are 14 residues in the CDR3. CDR3: CASGGTGDSGELFF. As DNA, the CDR3 is TGCGCCAGCGGCGGGACAGGGGACTCCGGGGAGCTGTTTTTT.

This clone came up a few times. This chain connects TRBV19 to TRBJ2-7, with D tentatively TRBD2 (5 bases). Trimming stripped 8 bases from V and 0 bases from J, with 14 bases between. Germline assignment: CDR1 LNHDA and CDR2 SQIVND (reference sequence). This CDR3 comprises 14 residues. CDR3 coding DNA: TGTGCCAGTGCTGGGAACGGGGACTCCTACGAGCAGTACTTC. Its protein is CASAGNGDSYEQYF.

The chain has TRBV19 and TRBJ2-6, with a weak D call TRBD2 (5 bases). This CDR3 region has 15 residues. Trimming cost V 1 base and J 4 bases, with 8 bases left between them. Per germline, CDR1 LNHDA and CDR2 SQIVND (reference sequence). The CDR3 sequence is CASSIGTGGANVLTF. The CDR3 DNA reads TGTGCCAGTAGTATAGGGACGGGGGGGGCCAACGTCCTGACTTTC.

This clone has just one count. The V call is TRBV6-6, the J call TRBJ1-2; 7 nucleotides match TRBD1. Per the germline V gene, CDR1 is MNHNY and CDR2 is SVGAGI (reference sequence). This CDR3 is built from 16 residues. J was trimmed by 8 bases and V by 6 bases; bases with no gene match: 18. CDR3 bases: TGTGCCAGCAGCCCGCTTGATGGACAGGCCGTGGAGGGCTACACCTTC. Encoded protein: CASSPLDGQAVEGYTF.

This clone came up once. The chain recombines TRBV10-3 with TRBJ1-3, with 8 positions matching TRBD1. This CDR3 is built from 13 residues. The germline gives CDR1 ENHRY, CDR2 SYGVKD. V lost 6 bases and J lost 7; bases outside the gene matches: 5. The CDR3 nucleotides read TGTGCCATCAGAGGACAGGGATCTAACACCATATATTTT. Protein product: CAIRGQGSNTIYF.

This rearrangement joins TRBV18 to TRBJ1-2; 9 bases agree with TRBD1. V gave up 3 bases and J gave up 4 bases; unmatched junction bases: 6. The CDR3 covers 15 residues. Germline CDR1 and CDR2: KGHSH and LQKENI. The CDR3 loop reads CASSPQVGQGYGYTF. DNA for the CDR3: TGTGCCAGCTCACCTCAAGTGGGACAGGGCTATGGCTACACCTTC.

V usage is TRBV19 and J usage is TRBJ1-1; no clear D gene. The CDR3 is 17 residues long. Germline CDR1 LNHDA, CDR2 SQIVND (reference sequence). Trimming left V 9 bases short and J 0 bases short, with 23 bases between. CDR3: CASSSGVGVLVNTEAFF. The CDR3 DNA reads TGTGCCAGCTCTAGCGGTGTAGGAGTGTTAGTGAACACTGAAGCTTTCTTT.

J is TRBJ1-2 and V is TRBV6-5; 7 bases match TRBD1. Germline assignment: CDR1 MNHEY and CDR2 SVGAGI. After removal of 6 bases from V and 6 bases from J, the junction contained 13 bases not matched to a gene. The CDR3 consists of 15 residues. CDR3 residues: CASSLDPGTVDGYTF. CDR3 DNA: TGTGCCAGCAGCCTAGATCCTGGGACAGTCGATGGCTACACCTTC.

The chain combines TRBV6-2 or TRBV6-3 with TRBJ2-1, with D tentatively TRBD2 (5 bases). Germline V CDR1 and CDR2: MNHEY, SVGEGT. Between the trimmed V and J ends, which lost 5 bases and 9 bases, there was a span of 11 bases. There are 12 residues in the CDR3. Written as DNA, the CDR3 is TGTGCCAGCAGTCGACGCGCGGGTGAGCAGTTCTTC. Residues: CASSRRAGEQFF.

This clone showed up just a few times. This chain links TRBV4-3 with TRBJ2-6; 9 nucleotides agree with TRBD1. With V trimmed by 2 bases and J by 0 bases, 5 bases remained unmatched. Looked up from germline, CDR1 is LGHNA and CDR2 is YSLEER. There are 18 residues in the CDR3. The CDR3 sequence is CASSQKRTGVSGANVLTF. DNA for the CDR3: TGCGCCAGCAGCCAAAAGAGGACAGGGGTCTCTGGGGCCAACGTCCTGACTTTC.